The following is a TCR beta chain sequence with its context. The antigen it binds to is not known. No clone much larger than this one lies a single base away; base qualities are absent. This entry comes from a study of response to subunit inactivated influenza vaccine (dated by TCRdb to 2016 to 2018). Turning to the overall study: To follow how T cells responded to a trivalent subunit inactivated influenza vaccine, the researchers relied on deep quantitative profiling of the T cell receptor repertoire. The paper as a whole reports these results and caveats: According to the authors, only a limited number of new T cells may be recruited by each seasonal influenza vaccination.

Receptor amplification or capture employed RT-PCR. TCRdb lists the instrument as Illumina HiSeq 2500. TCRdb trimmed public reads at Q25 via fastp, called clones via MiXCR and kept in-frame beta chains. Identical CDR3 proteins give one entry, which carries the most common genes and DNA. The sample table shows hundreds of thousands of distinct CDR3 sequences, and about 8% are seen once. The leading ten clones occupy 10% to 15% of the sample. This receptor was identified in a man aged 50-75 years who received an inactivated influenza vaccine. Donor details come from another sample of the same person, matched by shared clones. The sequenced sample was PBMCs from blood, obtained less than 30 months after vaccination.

CDR3 region: CASSLGLAGVSYEQYF. Here is the DNA: TGTGCCAGCAGCCTGGGACTAGCGGGAGTTTCCTACGAGCAGTACTTC. The chain uses TRBV5-8 and TRBJ2-7; 14 central bases correspond to TRBD2. The CDR3 goes from the cysteine to the phenylalanine over 16 residues. Only CDR3 DNA is held: 48 bases, read in frame from base 1. Taken from the germline V gene, the CDR1 and CDR2 loops are SGHTS and YDEGEE. At the junction V is shortened by 4 bases and J by 1 base; bases outside the gene matches: 4.